The 4 T cell receptor beta chains below were found in one sample sequenced in a study of T cell responses to AZD1222 COVID-19 vaccine. Data came from immunoSEQ multiplex PCR; TCRdb stores just in-frame clones and leaves some out. Counted here are about 83,000 clones, around 87% occurring once; the ten biggest clones make up roughly 5%. The sequencing used peripheral blood, collected on day 0 of MenACWY control vaccination. The source of these receptors is an adult in good health.

This chain links TRBV4-1 with TRBJ1-3; D gene ambiguous. The germline gives CDR1 MGHRA, CDR2 YSYEKL. V was clipped by 0 bases and J by 7 bases, with 28 bases between them. The CDR3 runs 20 residues. The CDR3 DNA follows: TGCGCCAGCAGCCAAGATCTTGCGGCAGTTAGGGAAGGCTCTCGGAACACCATATATTTT. Translation: CASSQDLAAVREGSRNTIYF.

The CDR3 loop reads CATWAGLSYNEQFF. The CDR3 DNA follows: TGTGCCACCTGGGCGGGGCTCTCCTACAATGAGCAGTTCTTC. This chain uses TRBV10-3 with TRBJ2-1; perhaps TRBD2 as D (6 bases). The V end was cut by 10 bases, the J end by 0 bases, with 13 bases between. The germline V gene encodes CDR1 ENHRY and CDR2 SYGVKD. The CDR3 sequence is 14 residues long.

V is TRBV10-2 and J is TRBJ1-2; 7 bases are shared with TRBD1. V gave up 1 base and J gave up 0 bases; unmatched junction bases: 11. The CDR3 has 18 amino acids. Per germline, CDR1 WSHSY and CDR2 SAAADI. CDR3 protein: CASSEWIPGQPSNYGYTF. The CDR3 nucleotides are TGCGCCAGCAGTGAGTGGATACCGGGACAGCCTTCTAACTATGGCTACACCTTC.

The V gene is TRBV4-3, the J gene TRBJ2-2; possibly TRBD1 or TRBD2 for D (5 bases each). Trimming stripped 3 bases from V and 6 bases from J, with 14 bases between. CDR1 LGHNA and CDR2 YSLEER come from the germline V gene. This CDR3 is built from 15 residues. The CDR3 nucleotides are TGCGCCAGCAGCCAGGGGGAAGGGTGGCCCGGGGAGCTGTTTTTT. Protein product: CASSQGEGWPGELFF.